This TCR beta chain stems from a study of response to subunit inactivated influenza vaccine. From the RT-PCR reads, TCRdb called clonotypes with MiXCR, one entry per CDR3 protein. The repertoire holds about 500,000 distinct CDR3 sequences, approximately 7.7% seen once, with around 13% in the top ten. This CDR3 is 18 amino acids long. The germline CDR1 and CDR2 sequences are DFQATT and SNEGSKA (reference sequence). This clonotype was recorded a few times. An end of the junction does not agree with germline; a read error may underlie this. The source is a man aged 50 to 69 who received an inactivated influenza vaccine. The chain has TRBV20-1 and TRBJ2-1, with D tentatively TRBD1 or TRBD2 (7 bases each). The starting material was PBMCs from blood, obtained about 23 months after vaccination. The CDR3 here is CCARGGYLSGKTYNEQFF. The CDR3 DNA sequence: TGCTGTGCTAGAGGGGGCTACCTAAGCGGGAAAACCTACAATGAGCAGTTCTTC.